This T cell receptor (beta chain) was observed in a study of human T cells and chemical hapten exposure. Sample time point: pre-sensitization, week 0. Treatment described: therapeutic diphenylcyclopropenone sensitization with weekly scalp DPC. Drawing of blood took place ahead of applying each patch test. V dropped 0 bases and J dropped 1 base, with 9 bases sitting between them. Germline V gene sequence: CDR1 MGHRA, CDR2 YSYEKL. The CDR3 length is 15 residues. The library tagged each cDNA molecule with unique molecular identifiers. TCRdb reprocessed the RACE reads with MiXCR, giving one entry per CDR3 protein. The repertoire includes more than 250,000 distinct CDR3 sequences, 7.7% of them detected once, and more than 0.95% sits in the top ten.

V and J are TRBV4-1 and TRBJ1-1; D might be TRBD1 (5 bases). Sequencing was performed on whole blood, taken in connection with sensitization to the hapten diphenylcyclopropenone (DPC). This receptor was taken from a man younger than 35 with alopecia areata. Some clones in this sample may be carry-over from other donors' samples. The CDR3 spells CASSQDMTANTEAFF. The DNA for the CDR3 is TGCGCCAGCAGCCAAGATATGACAGCGAACACTGAAGCTTTCTTT.